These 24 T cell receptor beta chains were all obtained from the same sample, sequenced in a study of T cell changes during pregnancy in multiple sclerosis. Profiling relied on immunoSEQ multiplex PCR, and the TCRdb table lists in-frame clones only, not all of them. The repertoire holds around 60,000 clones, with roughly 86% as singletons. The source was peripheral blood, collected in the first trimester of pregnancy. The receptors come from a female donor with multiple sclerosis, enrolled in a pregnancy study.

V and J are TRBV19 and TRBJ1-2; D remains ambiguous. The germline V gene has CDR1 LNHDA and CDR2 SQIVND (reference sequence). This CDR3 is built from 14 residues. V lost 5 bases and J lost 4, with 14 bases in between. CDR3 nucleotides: TGTGCCAGTAGTCCCCAGCGGGCCAGCTATGGCTACACCTTC. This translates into CASSPQRASYGYTF.

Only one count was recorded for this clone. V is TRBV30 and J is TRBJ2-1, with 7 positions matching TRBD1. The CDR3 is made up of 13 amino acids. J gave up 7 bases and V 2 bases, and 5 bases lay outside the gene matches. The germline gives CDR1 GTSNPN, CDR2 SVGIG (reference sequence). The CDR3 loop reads CAWSLQGWNEQFF. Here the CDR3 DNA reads TGTGCCTGGAGTTTACAGGGGTGGAATGAGCAGTTCTTC. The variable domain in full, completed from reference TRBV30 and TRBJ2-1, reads SQTIHQWPATLVQPVGSPLSLECTVEGTSNPNLYWYRQAAGRGLQLLFYSVGIGQISSEVPQNLSASRPQDRQFILSSKKLLLSDSGFYLCAWSLQGWNEQFFGPGTRLTVL.

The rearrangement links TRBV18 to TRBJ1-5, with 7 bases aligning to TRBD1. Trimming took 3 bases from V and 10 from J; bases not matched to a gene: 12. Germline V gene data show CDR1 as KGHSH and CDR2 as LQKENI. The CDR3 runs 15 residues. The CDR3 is CASSPGQAEFYPQHF. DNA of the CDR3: TGTGCCAGCTCACCCGGACAGGCCGAATTTTATCCCCAGCATTTT.

The CDR3 here is CASSLAGGPGTDTQYF. In nucleotides, the CDR3 is TGTGCCAGCAGTTTAGCGGGAGGGCCTGGCACAGATACGCAGTATTTT. This chain joins TRBV5-6 and TRBJ2-3; 11 nucleotides match TRBD2. CDR3 length: 16 residues. Per the germline V gene, CDR1 is SGHDT and CDR2 is YYEEEE. The J segment lost 1 base and the V segment lost 5 bases, leaving 6 bases of the junction unmatched.

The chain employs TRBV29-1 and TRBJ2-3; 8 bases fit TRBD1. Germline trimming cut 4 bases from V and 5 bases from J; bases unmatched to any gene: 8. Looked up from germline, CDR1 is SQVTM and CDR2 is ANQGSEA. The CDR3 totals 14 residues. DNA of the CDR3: TGCAGCGTTGGCTTCAGGGGGCTGGTAGATACGCAGTATTTT. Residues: CSVGFRGLVDTQYF.

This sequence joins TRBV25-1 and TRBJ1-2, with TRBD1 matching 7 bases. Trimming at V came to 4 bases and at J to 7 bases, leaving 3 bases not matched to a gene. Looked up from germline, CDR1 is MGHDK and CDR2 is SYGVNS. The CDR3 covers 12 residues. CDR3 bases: TGTGCCAGCAGTGCCCGACAGGGTGGCTACACCTTC. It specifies CASSARQGGYTF.

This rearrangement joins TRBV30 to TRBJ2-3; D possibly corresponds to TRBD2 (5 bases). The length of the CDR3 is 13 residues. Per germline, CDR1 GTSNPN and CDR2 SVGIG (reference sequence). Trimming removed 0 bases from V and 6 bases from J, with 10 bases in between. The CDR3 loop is CAWSVFPGDTQYF. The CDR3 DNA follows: TGTGCCTGGAGTGTATTTCCGGGGGATACGCAGTATTTT.

CDR3 in amino acids: CASNSGTSYEQYF. The CDR3, as DNA: TGTGCCAGCAACAGCGGGACTTCCTACGAGCAGTACTTC. The chain uses TRBV6-1 and TRBJ2-7; TRBD2 agrees at 7 bases. The trim removed 7 bases at V and 1 base at J, leaving 4 bases unmatched. Germline CDR1 is MNHNS and CDR2 is SASEGT. This CDR3 is 13 amino acids long.

In DNA, the CDR3 is TGTGCCAGCACCGTTGATACCGGGACAGGGGTTACGAACTATGGCTACACCTTC. Translated, it gives CASTVDTGTGVTNYGYTF. This chain connects TRBV7-2 to TRBJ1-2; 10 nucleotides line up with TRBD1. Per the germline V gene, CDR1 is SGHTA and CDR2 is FQGNSA. The CDR3 length is 18 residues. J lost 2 bases, V lost 7 bases, and 16 bases had no gene match.

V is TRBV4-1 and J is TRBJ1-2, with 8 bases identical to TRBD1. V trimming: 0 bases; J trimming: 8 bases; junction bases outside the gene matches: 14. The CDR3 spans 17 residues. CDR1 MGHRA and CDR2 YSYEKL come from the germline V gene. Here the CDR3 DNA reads TGCGCCAGCAGCCAAGATGAATTCTCCAGGGGGCCTTTAGGCTACACCTTC. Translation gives CASSQDEFSRGPLGYTF.

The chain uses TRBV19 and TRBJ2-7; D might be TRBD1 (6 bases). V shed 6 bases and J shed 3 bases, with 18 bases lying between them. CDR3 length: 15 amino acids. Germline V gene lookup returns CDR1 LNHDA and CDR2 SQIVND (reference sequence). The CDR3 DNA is TGTGCCAGTAGACTCAAAGGGGACAAACTCTACGAGCAGTACTTC. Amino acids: CASRLKGDKLYEQYF.

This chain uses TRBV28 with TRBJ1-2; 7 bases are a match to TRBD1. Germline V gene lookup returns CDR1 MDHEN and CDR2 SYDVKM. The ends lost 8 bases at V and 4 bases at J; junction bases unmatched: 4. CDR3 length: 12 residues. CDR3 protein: CASAGGGYGYTF. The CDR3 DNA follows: TGTGCCAGCGCAGGGGGTGGCTATGGCTACACCTTC.

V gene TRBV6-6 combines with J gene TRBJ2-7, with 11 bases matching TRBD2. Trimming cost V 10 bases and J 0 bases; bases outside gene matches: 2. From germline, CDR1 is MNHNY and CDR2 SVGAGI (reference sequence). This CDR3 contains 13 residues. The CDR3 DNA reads TGTGCCACCACTAGCGGGGGCTCCTACGAGCAGTACTTC. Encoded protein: CATTSGGSYEQYF.

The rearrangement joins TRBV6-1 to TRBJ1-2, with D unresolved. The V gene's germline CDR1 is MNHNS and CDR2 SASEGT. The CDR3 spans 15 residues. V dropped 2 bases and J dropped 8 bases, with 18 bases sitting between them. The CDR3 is CASSEFISGESGYTF. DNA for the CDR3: TGTGCCAGCAGTGAATTCATTAGTGGGGAGTCGGGCTACACCTTC.

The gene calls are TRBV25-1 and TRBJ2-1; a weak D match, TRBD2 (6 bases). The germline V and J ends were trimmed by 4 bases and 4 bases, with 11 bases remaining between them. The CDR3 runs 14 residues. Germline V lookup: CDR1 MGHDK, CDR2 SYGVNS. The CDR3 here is CASSGSGTYNEQFF. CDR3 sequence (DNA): TGTGCCAGCAGTGGTAGCGGCACATACAATGAGCAGTTCTTC.

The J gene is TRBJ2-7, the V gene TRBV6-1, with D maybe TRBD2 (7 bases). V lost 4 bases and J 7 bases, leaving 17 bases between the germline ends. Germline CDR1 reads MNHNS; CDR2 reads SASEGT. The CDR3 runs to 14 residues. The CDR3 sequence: CASSVSRGAGEQYF. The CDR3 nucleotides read TGTGCCAGCAGTGTCTCACGGGGGGCGGGTGAGCAGTACTTC.

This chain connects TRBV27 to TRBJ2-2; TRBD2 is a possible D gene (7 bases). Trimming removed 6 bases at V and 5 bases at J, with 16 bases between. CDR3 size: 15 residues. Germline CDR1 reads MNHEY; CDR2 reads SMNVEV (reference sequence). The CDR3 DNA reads TGTGCCAGCAGGTGGGGAGGGGGAAAAACCGGGGAGCTGTTTTTT. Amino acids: CASRWGGGKTGELFF.

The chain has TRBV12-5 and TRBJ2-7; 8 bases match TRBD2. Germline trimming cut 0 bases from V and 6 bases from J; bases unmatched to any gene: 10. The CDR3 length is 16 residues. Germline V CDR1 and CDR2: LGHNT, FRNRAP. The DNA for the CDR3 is TGTGCTAGTGGTTTGGTACCTGGGACTAGGCGTGGCGAGCAGTACTTC. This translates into CASGLVPGTRRGEQYF.

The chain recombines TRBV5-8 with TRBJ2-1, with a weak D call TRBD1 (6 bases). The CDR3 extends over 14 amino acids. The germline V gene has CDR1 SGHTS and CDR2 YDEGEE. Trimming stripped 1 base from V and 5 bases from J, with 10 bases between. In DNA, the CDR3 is TGTGCCAGCAGCTTGCGGACAGTAAACAATGAGCAGTTCTTC. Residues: CASSLRTVNNEQFF.

For the CDR3, the DNA is TGTGCCCGCCGGGAGGCCGCAGTGTTCTTC. Translation: CARREAAVFF. V is TRBV30 and J is TRBJ2-1, with TRBD2 matching over 7 bases. Per germline, CDR1 GTSNPN and CDR2 SVGIG (reference sequence). There are 10 residues in the CDR3. Trimming removed 8 bases from V and 15 bases from J; junction bases left unmatched: 10.

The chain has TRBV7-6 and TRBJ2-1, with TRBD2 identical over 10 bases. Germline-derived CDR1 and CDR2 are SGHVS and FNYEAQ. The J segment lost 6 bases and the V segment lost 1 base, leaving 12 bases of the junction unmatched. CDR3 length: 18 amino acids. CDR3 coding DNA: TGTGCCAGCAGCTTAGGTTTAGCGGGAGGAGACACCCTCAATGAGCAGTTCTTC. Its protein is CASSLGLAGGDTLNEQFF.

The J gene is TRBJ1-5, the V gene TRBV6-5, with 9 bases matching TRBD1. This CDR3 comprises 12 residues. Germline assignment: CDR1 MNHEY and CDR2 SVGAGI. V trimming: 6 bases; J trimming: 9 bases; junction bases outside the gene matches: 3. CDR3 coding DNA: TGTGCCAGCAGGACAGGGGGAGGGCCCCAGCATTTT. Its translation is CASRTGGGPQHF.

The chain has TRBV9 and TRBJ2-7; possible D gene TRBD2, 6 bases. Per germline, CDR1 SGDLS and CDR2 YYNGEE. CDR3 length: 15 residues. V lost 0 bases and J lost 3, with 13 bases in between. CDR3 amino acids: CASSVGGIGLYEQYF. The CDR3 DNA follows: TGTGCCAGCAGCGTAGGCGGGATAGGCCTCTACGAGCAGTACTTC. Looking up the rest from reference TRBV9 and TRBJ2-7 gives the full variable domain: DSGVTQTPKHLITATGQRVTLRCSPRSGDLSVYWYQQSLDQGLQFLIQYYNGEERAKGNILERFSAQQFPDLHSELNLSSLELGDSALYFCASSVGGIGLYEQYFGPGTRLTVT.

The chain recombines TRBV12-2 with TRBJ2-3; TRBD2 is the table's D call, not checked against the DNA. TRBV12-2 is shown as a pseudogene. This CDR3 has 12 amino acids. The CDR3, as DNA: TGTGCAAGTCGTGGACTAGGGGGTACGCAGTATTTT. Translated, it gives CASRGLGGTQYF.